These 20 T cell receptor beta chains originate from one sample sequenced in a study of HIV-infected patients and healthy controls. No cell fractionation was done, so the repertoire covers all unsorted peripheral blood T cells. Alpha and beta constant-region primers primed reverse transcription of around 500 ng RNA. Each of the alpha and beta chains got its own library through chain-specific third strand synthesis with indices. MiXCR was run by TCRdb on the 5' RACE reads, yielding one entry per CDR3 protein. Of 7,000 to 8,500 distinct CDR3 sequences listed, 5.5% to 7% are singletons. The sequenced sample was blood, obtained before antiretroviral therapy. Receptors originate from an adult with HIV infection.

V is TRBV19 and J is TRBJ1-5; tentative D call: TRBD1 (5 bases). CDR3 length: 15 amino acids. Germline V gives CDR1 LNHDA, CDR2 SQIVND (reference sequence). The germline V and J ends were trimmed by 4 bases and 0 bases, with 10 bases remaining between them. The CDR3 sequence is CASSTMTVSNQPQHF. The CDR3 DNA is TGTGCCAGTAGTACCATGACAGTTAGCAATCAGCCCCAGCATTTT.

This clonotype was seen ten or more times. The rearrangement links TRBV29-1 to TRBJ1-1, with 7 nucleotides matching TRBD1. J gave up 6 bases and V 4 bases, and 11 bases lay outside the gene matches. Germline values: CDR1 SQVTM, CDR2 ANQGSEA. The CDR3 length is 14 residues. The CDR3 sequence: CSVALRQGGSEAFF. In nucleotides, the CDR3 is TGCAGCGTTGCCCTCAGACAGGGCGGCTCTGAAGCTTTCTTT.

Ten or more counts support this clonotype. The chain couples TRBV9 to TRBJ2-2; D not resolved. Trimming took off 3 bases at V and 1 base at J, with 4 bases between the two ends. CDR1 is SGDLS and CDR2 is YYNGEE in the germline V gene. The CDR3 totals 13 residues. CDR3 DNA sequence: TGTGCCAGCAGCGGACAGAACACCGGGGAGCTGTTTTTT. Its protein is CASSGQNTGELFF.

This clonotype was observed at least ten times. The chain recombines TRBV2 with TRBJ2-5; D is undetermined. The CDR3 totals 16 residues. CDR1 SNHLY and CDR2 FYNNEI come from the germline V gene. Trimming took 6 bases from V and 2 from J, leaving 19 bases between them. CDR3 amino acids: CASSLYHRPPQETQYF. The CDR3 DNA follows: TGTGCCAGCAGCCTCTACCATCGGCCCCCGCAAGAGACCCAGTACTTC.

By share, this clonotype ranks as medium-sized. The V gene is TRBV11-2, the J gene TRBJ2-3; 15 bases are shared with TRBD2. Germline assignment: CDR1 SGHAT and CDR2 FQNNGV. J gave up 1 base and V 3 bases, and 5 bases lay outside the gene matches. The CDR3 is made up of 18 amino acids. The chain's CDR3 is CASSLTGTSGGRTDTQYF. CDR3 DNA: TGTGCCAGCAGCTTGACCGGGACTAGCGGGGGGCGCACAGATACGCAGTATTTT.

This clonotype occurred many times. The chain joins TRBV4-1 to TRBJ1-2, with TRBD1 as a possible D gene (5 bases). Germline-derived CDR1 and CDR2 are MGHRA and YSYEKL. V lost 4 bases, J lost 2 bases, and 11 bases lay in between. This CDR3 has 14 residues. The CDR3 sequence is CASSPLQENYGYTF. CDR3 nucleotides: TGCGCCAGCAGCCCATTACAGGAAAACTATGGCTACACCTTC.

This clonotype was detected many times. The chain combines TRBV6-6 with TRBJ2-3; 9 bases are shared with TRBD2. V was pared by 2 bases and J by 0 bases, with 9 bases of the junction left unmatched. This CDR3 is 18 amino acids long. Germline loops: CDR1 MNHNY, CDR2 SVGAGI (reference sequence). The DNA for the CDR3 is TGTGCCAGCAGTTACCGTAGCGGGGGAGACCCTAGCACAGATACGCAGTATTTT. As protein: CASSYRSGGDPSTDTQYF.

This clonotype is medium-sized by share. The genes are TRBV7-9 and TRBJ2-1; D ambiguous. This CDR3 is 13 amino acids long. Germline CDR1 SEHNR, CDR2 FQNEAQ (reference sequence). Trimming removed 3 bases from V and 5 bases from J, with 8 bases in between. The CDR3 region has the DNA TGTGCCAGCAGCTTCGGAAGAGACAATGAGCAGTTCTTC. Translated, it gives CASSFGRDNEQFF.

This clonotype is deemed medium-sized (0.01 to 0.1%). The rearrangement links TRBV6-5 to TRBJ1-4; D unclear. From germline, CDR1 is MNHEY and CDR2 SVGAGI. The CDR3 contains 15 residues. V gave up 5 bases and J gave up 0 bases, with 10 bases separating them. DNA for the CDR3: TGTGCCAGCAGTGAAAACGGAGCAACTAATGAAAAACTGTTTTTT. It translates to CASSENGATNEKLFF.

This clonotype is termed medium-sized. The chain employs TRBV27 and TRBJ2-2, with D perhaps matching TRBD1 (6 bases). In germline, CDR1 is MNHEY, CDR2 SMNVEV (reference sequence). V was cut by 1 base and J by 5 bases, with 17 bases left in between. The CDR3 has 17 amino acids. This CDR3 reads CASSLWLGAGYTGELFF. CDR3 DNA: TGTGCCAGCAGTTTATGGCTGGGGGCCGGGTATACCGGGGAGCTGTTTTTT.

This clonotype showed up many times. V usage is TRBV2 and J usage is TRBJ1-6; 7 bases align to TRBD1. Germline values: CDR1 SNHLY, CDR2 FYNNEI. The ends lost 6 bases at V and 7 bases at J; junction bases unmatched: 6. The length of the CDR3 is 14 residues. The CDR3 loop is CASRGGQANSPLHF. The CDR3 nucleotides read TGTGCCAGCAGAGGAGGACAGGCCAATTCACCCCTCCACTTT.

This clonotype was recorded at least ten times. This chain joins TRBV12-3 or TRBV12-4 and TRBJ2-1; D is unresolved. V lost 6 bases to trimming and J lost 2 bases, with 11 bases between them. CDR3 length: 14 residues. CDR3 region: CASRSGQTYNEQFF. CDR3 DNA: TGTGCCAGCAGATCTGGGCAGACCTACAATGAGCAGTTCTTC.

This clonotype was found many times. The genes are TRBV5-1 and TRBJ1-2; a possible D gene is TRBD1 (6 bases). Germline CDR1 and CDR2: SGHRS and YFSETQ. The CDR3 has 12 amino acids. Trimming pared 6 bases from V and 7 bases from J, leaving 13 bases between. The CDR3 loop is CASTMGATGYTF. CDR3 DNA: TGCGCCAGCACGATGGGGGCGACTGGCTACACCTTC.

This clonotype appeared many times. The chain employs TRBV7-6 and TRBJ2-5; weak D call: TRBD1 (6 bases). This CDR3 comprises 15 residues. V lost 5 bases and J lost 1, with 14 bases in between. The germline V gene encodes CDR1 SGHVS and CDR2 FNYEAQ. The CDR3 reads CASSRGRTAQETQYF. Here the CDR3 DNA reads TGTGCCAGCAGCCGCGGGCGGACAGCCCAAGAGACCCAGTACTTC. Full variable domain (outside the CDR3, taken from reference TRBV7-6 and TRBJ2-5): GAGVSQSPRYKVTKRGQDVALRCDPISGHVSLYWYRQALGQGPEFLTYFNYEAQQDKSGLPNDRFSAERPEGSISTLTIQRTEQRDSAMYRCASSRGRTAQETQYFGPGTRLLVL.

This clonotype was observed many times. The chain joins TRBV3-1 to TRBJ1-1, with a possible D match to TRBD1 (5 bases). The CDR3 is 13 amino acids. Between the trimmed V and J ends, which lost 3 bases and 2 bases, there was a span of 7 bases. Germline V gene lookup returns CDR1 LGHDT and CDR2 YNNKEL (reference sequence). CDR3 DNA: TGTGCCAGCAGCCAGACAGCAAACACTGAAGCTTTCTTT. Its translation: CASSQTANTEAFF.

This clonotype is medium-sized within its sample. The genes are TRBV6-1 and TRBJ2-3; 7 bases match TRBD1. Germline trimming cut 1 base from V and 3 bases from J; bases unmatched to any gene: 4. CDR1 is MNHNS and CDR2 is SASEGT in the germline V gene. This CDR3 has 15 residues. Written as DNA, the CDR3 is TGTGCCAGCAGTGAAGATACAGGGGCAACAGATACGCAGTATTTT. It encodes CASSEDTGATDTQYF.

This clonotype was seen repeatedly, ten times or more. The chain couples TRBV20-1 to TRBJ2-5, with TRBD2 matching over 7 bases. Germline CDR1 and CDR2: DFQATT and SNEGSKA (reference sequence). This CDR3 has 14 amino acids. V shed 3 bases, J shed 0 bases, and the junction held 4 bases outside the gene matches. This CDR3 reads CSARGGTNQETQYF. The CDR3 bases are TGCAGTGCTAGGGGTGGGACTAACCAAGAGACCCAGTACTTC.

This clonotype has ten or more counts. The genes are TRBV5-4 and TRBJ2-7; 8 positions match TRBD2. V lost 4 bases and J lost 6; bases outside the gene matches: 12. Per germline, CDR1 SGHNT and CDR2 YYREEE (reference sequence). There are 15 residues in the CDR3. The CDR3 spells CASSESGGGLSEQYF. In nucleotides, the CDR3 is TGTGCCAGCAGCGAAAGCGGGGGAGGCCTCTCCGAGCAGTACTTC.

This chain uses TRBV20-1 with TRBJ2-4, with 7 nucleotides matching TRBD2. The CDR3 has 21 residues. Germline V gives CDR1 DFQATT, CDR2 SNEGSKA (reference sequence). After removal of 3 bases from V and 6 bases from J, the junction contained 29 bases not matched to a gene. CDR3 amino acids: CSASFRNLRQSGKGLPNIQYF. CDR3 nucleotide sequence: TGCAGTGCTAGCTTCCGAAACCTCAGGCAGAGCGGGAAAGGTCTTCCAAACATTCAGTACTTC.

This clonotype was detected ten times or more. One end of the junction varies from germline; a read error may be responsible. The chain links TRBV20-1 to TRBJ2-1; D not certain. CDR1 is DFQATT, CDR2 SNEGSKA, per germline (reference sequence). This CDR3 contains 11 residues. CDR3 loop: CSARGLPSAGF. The DNA of the CDR3 is TGCAGTGCTAGGGGTCTCCCCTCGGCAGGCTTC.